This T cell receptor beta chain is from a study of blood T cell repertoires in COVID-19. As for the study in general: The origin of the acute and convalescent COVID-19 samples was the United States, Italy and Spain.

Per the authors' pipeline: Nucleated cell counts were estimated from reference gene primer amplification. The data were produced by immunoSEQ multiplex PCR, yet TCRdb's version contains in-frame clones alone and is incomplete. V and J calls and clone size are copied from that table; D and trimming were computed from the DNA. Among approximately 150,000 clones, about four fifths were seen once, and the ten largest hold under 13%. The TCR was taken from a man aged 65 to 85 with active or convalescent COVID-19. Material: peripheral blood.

Here the CDR3 DNA reads TGTGCCAGCAAACCAGTGAACTCTGGAAACACCATATATTTT. Residues: CASKPVNSGNTIYF. The rearrangement links TRBV7-2 to TRBJ1-3; no definite D call. Germline CDR1 reads SGHTA; CDR2 reads FQGNSA. This CDR3 contains 14 residues. V gave up 7 bases and J gave up 0 bases, with 10 bases separating them.